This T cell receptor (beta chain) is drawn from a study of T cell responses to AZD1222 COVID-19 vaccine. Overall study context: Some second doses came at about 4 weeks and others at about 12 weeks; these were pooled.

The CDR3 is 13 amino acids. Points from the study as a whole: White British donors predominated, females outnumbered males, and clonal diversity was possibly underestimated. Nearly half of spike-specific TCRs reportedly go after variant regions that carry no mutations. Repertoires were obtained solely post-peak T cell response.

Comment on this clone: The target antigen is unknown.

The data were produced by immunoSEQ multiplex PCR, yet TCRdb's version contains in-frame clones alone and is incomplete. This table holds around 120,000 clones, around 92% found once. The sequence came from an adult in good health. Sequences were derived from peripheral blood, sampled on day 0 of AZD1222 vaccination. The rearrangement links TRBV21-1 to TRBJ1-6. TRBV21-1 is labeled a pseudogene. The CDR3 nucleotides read TGTGCCAGCAAAACTCCTCGGAATTCACCCCTCCACTTT. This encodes CASKTPRNSPLHF.